These 11 T cell receptor beta chains were sequenced from one sample in a study of T cell responses to AZD1222 COVID-19 vaccine. Sequencing used immunoSEQ multiplex PCR; TCRdb keeps in-frame clones, though not all of them. Among 150,000 or so clones listed, about 92% were seen once. Here the sequenced sample was peripheral blood, taken on day 0 of AZD1222 vaccination. The receptors here all came from an adult in good health.

V gene TRBV19 combines with J gene TRBJ1-6; D unresolved. V was cut by 2 bases and J by 7 bases, with 9 bases left in between. Germline CDR1 LNHDA, CDR2 SQIVND (reference sequence). This CDR3 contains 14 residues. CDR3 coding DNA: TGTGCCAGTAGTATAAGGAACCTGAATTCACCCCTCCACTTT. This translates into CASSIRNLNSPLHF.

This clone was seen just once. The CDR3 loop is CASSVGQGLSTRPAFF. Here the CDR3 DNA reads TGCGCCAGCAGCGTAGGACAGGGACTTTCAACTCGTCCAGCTTTCTTT. This rearrangement joins TRBV5-1 to TRBJ1-1; TRBD1 agrees at 8 bases. J gave up 10 bases and V 4 bases, and 18 bases lay outside the gene matches. This CDR3 contains 16 residues. Germline V gene lookup returns CDR1 SGHRS and CDR2 YFSETQ.

The rearrangement joins TRBV5-6 to TRBJ1-2; D unresolved. Germline V gene data show CDR1 as SGHDT and CDR2 as YYEEEE. Deletions cut 6 bases from V and 0 bases from J, with 12 bases between. This CDR3 comprises 14 residues. The CDR3 sequence: CASTPQRANYGYTF. The CDR3 region has the DNA TGTGCCAGCACCCCGCAGCGAGCTAACTATGGCTACACCTTC.

The chain recombines TRBV5-1 with TRBJ1-2; D possibly corresponds to TRBD1 (5 bases). Between the trimmed V and J ends, which lost 3 bases and 2 bases, there was a span of 8 bases. Germline V gene sequence: CDR1 SGHRS, CDR2 YFSETQ. The CDR3 length is 13 residues. CDR3 DNA: TGCGCCAGCAGCTCGACAGTAAACTATGGCTACACCTTC. Amino acids: CASSSTVNYGYTF.

The chain joins TRBV6-2 or TRBV6-3 to TRBJ2-7, with 7 nucleotides matching TRBD1. This CDR3 comprises 14 residues. Unmatched junction bases numbered 4, after V lost 2 bases and J lost 3 bases. Germline values: CDR1 MNHEY, CDR2 SVGEGT. The CDR3 sequence is CASSYVGGGYEQYF. Here the CDR3 DNA reads TGTGCCAGCAGTTACGTAGGGGGCGGCTACGAGCAGTACTTC.

This rearrangement joins TRBV7-2 to TRBJ1-2, with D tentatively TRBD1 (5 bases). Trimming removed 3 bases at V and 4 bases at J, with 15 bases between. CDR3 length: 15 amino acids. Germline CDR1 is SGHTA and CDR2 is FQGNSA. The CDR3 protein is CASSFLSGGSYGYTF. The CDR3 region has the DNA TGTGCCAGCAGCTTTCTGTCCGGGGGGAGCTATGGCTACACCTTC.

V is TRBV29-1 and J is TRBJ2-3; D perhaps matches TRBD2 (6 bases). Germline assignment: CDR1 SQVTM and CDR2 ANQGSEA. V lost 3 bases, J lost 2 bases, and 12 bases lay in between. The CDR3 runs 14 residues. The CDR3 loop is CSVDRGSTTDTQYF. The DNA for the CDR3 is TGCAGCGTTGATCGGGGGAGTACCACAGATACGCAGTATTTT.

This clone appeared once. The V and J genes are TRBV7-2 and TRBJ1-1, with unresolved D. This CDR3 region has 17 residues. V was clipped by 2 bases and J by 3 bases, with 19 bases between them. Germline-derived CDR1 and CDR2 are SGHTA and FQGNSA. CDR3 in DNA: TGTGCCAGCAGCTTATCCCCCGTGAGGGCCGGGGACACTGAAGCTTTCTTT. Encoded protein: CASSLSPVRAGDTEAFF.

V usage is TRBV11-3 and J usage is TRBJ2-1; D is ambiguous. The CDR3 spans 13 residues. With 0 bases removed from V and 4 bases from J, the gap between germline ends came to 4 bases. Germline values: CDR1 SGHNT, CDR2 YENEEA. Here the CDR3 DNA reads TGTGCCAGCAGCTTAGAGGGGTACAATGAGCAGTTCTTC. This encodes CASSLEGYNEQFF.

CDR3 loop: CASSRDRNYGYTF. The CDR3 DNA reads as TGTGCCAGCAGCCGCGACAGGAACTATGGCTACACCTTC. V and J are TRBV3-1 (or the pseudogene TRBV3-2) and TRBJ1-2; TRBD1 is a possible D gene (6 bases). The CDR3 spans 13 residues. The germline V gene encodes CDR1 LGHDT and CDR2 YNNKEL (reference sequence). V was clipped by 4 bases and J by 2 bases, with 8 bases between them.

The V and J genes are TRBV28 and TRBJ1-6, with D possibly TRBD1 on 6 matching bases. The CDR3 loop spans 18 amino acids. Trimming shortened V by 3 bases and J by 0 bases, and 15 bases separated the two germline ends. Germline CDR1 and CDR2: MDHEN and SYDVKM. CDR3 residues: CASSFLSTGVSYNSPLHF. The CDR3 bases are TGTGCCAGCAGTTTTCTATCGACAGGTGTCTCCTATAATTCACCCCTCCACTTT. Complete variable domain (other parts from reference TRBV28 and TRBJ1-6): DVKVTQSSRYLVKRTGEKVFLECVQDMDHENMFWYRQDPGLGLRLIYFSYDVKMKEKGDIPEGYSVSREKKERFSLILESASTNQTSMYLCASSFLSTGVSYNSPLHFGNGTRLTVT.